This T cell receptor beta chain was sequenced during a study of response to subunit inactivated influenza vaccine. The CDR3 loop spans 13 amino acids. J gave up 3 bases and V 5 bases, and 2 bases lay outside the gene matches. Each CDR3 protein is one row after TCRdb ran MiXCR on the RT-PCR reads. This table has 530,000 or so distinct CDR3 sequences, around 15% appearing once. Many counts were recorded for this clonotype. The antigen is undetermined. General study findings and limits: A suggestion made by the authors is that each seasonal influenza vaccination recruits few new T cells.

This sample comprised PBMCs from blood, obtained about 13 days after vaccination. The rearrangement joins TRBV12-3 or TRBV12-4 to TRBJ1-2, with 8 bases identical to TRBD1. This TCR derives from a man in his fifties who received an inactivated influenza vaccine. CDR3 amino acids: CASSLDRDYGYTF. The CDR3 DNA reads TGTGCCAGCAGTCTGGACAGGGACTATGGCTACACCTTC.